Each of the 16 T cell receptor beta chains below was sequenced from the same sample in a study of T cell repertoires in cytomegalovirus infection. TCRdb re-called the reads with MiXCR, one entry per CDR3 protein. This sample has tens of thousands of distinct CDR3 sequences, with roughly 37% found just once. These receptors lack a known antigen. Here the sequenced sample was CD8+ T cells from cultured PBMCs, taken from culture after CMV antigen stimulation. Source of these receptors: a human donor in good health (CMV status not recorded). Some clones in this sample may be carry-over from other donors' samples.

The gene calls are TRBV4-1 and TRBJ1-2, with a weak D call TRBD1 (5 bases). CDR3 length: 13 amino acids. The germline gives CDR1 MGHRA, CDR2 YSYEKL. V shed 1 base and J shed 10 bases, with 13 bases lying between them. The CDR3 region is CASSQGPGSYYTF. CDR3 DNA sequence: TGCGCCAGCAGCCAAGGGCCAGGGAGCTACTACACCTTC.

The chain uses TRBV11-2 and TRBJ1-1; maybe TRBD1 (5 bases). The V gene lost 5 bases and the J gene lost 6 bases, with 10 bases spanning the gap. Germline-derived CDR1 and CDR2 are SGHAT and FQNNGV. The CDR3 is 12 amino acids. CDR3 DNA: TGTGCCAGCAGCCACCGGACACCTGAAGCTTTCTTT. Residues: CASSHRTPEAFF. The full variable domain, with the rest looked up from reference TRBV11-2 and TRBJ1-1, is EAGVAQSPRYKIIEKRQSVAFWCNPISGHATLYWYQQILGQGPKLLIQFQNNGVVDDSQLPKDRFSAERLKGVDSTLKIQPAKLEDSAVYLCASSHRTPEAFFGQGTRLTVV.

This clonotype has a handful of counts. This chain uses TRBV6-5 with TRBJ2-1; TRBD1 agrees at 7 bases. J gave up 0 bases and V 1 base, and 12 bases lay outside the gene matches. Germline V gives CDR1 MNHEY, CDR2 SVGAGI. This CDR3 contains 19 residues. The CDR3 nucleotides are TGTGCCAGCAGTTACTTAGGGTACAGGGGCGAGAGCTCCTACAATGAGCAGTTCTTC. It yields the protein CASSYLGYRGESSYNEQFF.

The V gene is TRBV7-9, the J gene TRBJ2-1; perhaps TRBD2 as D (5 bases). Per germline, CDR1 SEHNR and CDR2 FQNEAQ (reference sequence). The V gene lost 3 bases and the J gene lost 5 bases, with 11 bases spanning the gap. This CDR3 comprises 14 residues. In DNA form, the CDR3 reads TGTGCCAGCAGCTTCCTTGGACTTAACAATGAGCAGTTCTTC. Amino acids: CASSFLGLNNEQFF. Full variable domain (outside the CDR3, taken from reference TRBV7-9 and TRBJ2-1): DTGVSQNPRHKITKRGQNVTFRCDPISEHNRLYWYRQTLGQGPEFLTYFQNEAQLEKSRLLSDRFSAERPKGSFSTLEIQRTEQGDSAMYLCASSFLGLNNEQFFGPGTRLTVL.

This clonotype was found a few times. The chain combines TRBV7-2 with TRBJ1-1; unclear D gene. V gave up 5 bases and J gave up 1 base, with 11 bases separating them. Germline V gene data show CDR1 as SGHTA and CDR2 as FQGNSA. The CDR3 has 14 residues. The chain's CDR3 is CASSPRTANTEAFF. CDR3 in DNA: TGTGCCAGCAGCCCACGGACGGCGAACACTGAAGCTTTCTTT. Based on the CDR3 plus reference TRBV7-2 and TRBJ1-1, the full variable domain is GAGVSQSPSNKVTEKGKDVELRCDPISGHTALYWYRQSLGQGLEFLIYFQGNSAPDKSGLPSDRFSAERTGGSVSTLTIQRTQQEDSAVYLCASSPRTANTEAFFGQGTRLTVV.

This chain links TRBV6-1 with TRBJ2-7; possibly TRBD1 for D (7 bases). This CDR3 has 14 amino acids. V was pared by 5 bases and J by 3 bases, with 14 bases between. CDR1 is MNHNS and CDR2 is SASEGT in the germline V gene. The CDR3 sequence is CASSRGTAFYEQYF. DNA for the CDR3: TGTGCCAGCAGTCGCGGGACAGCATTCTACGAGCAGTACTTC.

CDR3 sequence reads: CASTYGTEAFF. The CDR3 DNA follows: TGTGCCAGTACTTATGGCACTGAAGCTTTCTTT. The chain combines TRBV19 with TRBJ1-1, with unresolved D. The germline V gene encodes CDR1 LNHDA and CDR2 SQIVND (reference sequence). Trimming pared 7 bases from V and 4 bases from J, leaving 7 bases between. The CDR3 is 11 amino acids.

V gene TRBV27 combines with J gene TRBJ1-5; D gene uncertain. Trimming pared 1 base from V and 7 bases from J, leaving 8 bases between. CDR1 and CDR2 from the germline V gene are MNHEY and SMNVEV (reference sequence). CDR3 length: 13 residues. CDR3 coding DNA: TGTGCCAGCAGTTTATTTGGCGGACAGCCCCAGCATTTT. Its translation: CASSLFGGQPQHF.

J is TRBJ1-2 and V is TRBV6-6, with D possibly matching TRBD1 (6 bases). Trimming cost V 2 bases and J 1 base, with 20 bases left between them. The germline V gene has CDR1 MNHNY and CDR2 SVGAGI (reference sequence). The CDR3 is 18 residues long. The CDR3 region has the DNA TGTGCCAGCAGTTACGGCAGGCTCGGGGGGCAAAATAACTATGGCTACACCTTC. Residues: CASSYGRLGGQNNYGYTF.

This chain uses TRBV4-2 with TRBJ2-5, with 8 positions matching TRBD1. Germline CDR1 LGHNA, CDR2 YNFKEQ. V shed 2 bases, J shed 1 base, and the junction held 15 bases outside the gene matches. The CDR3 runs 19 residues. The CDR3 DNA sequence: TGTGCCAGCAGCCAAACCTACAATCCCGGGACAGGTTTCCAAGAGACCCAGTACTTC. It yields the protein CASSQTYNPGTGFQETQYF.

The rearrangement uses TRBV6-5 and TRBJ2-3; no reliable D call. Germline V gene data show CDR1 as MNHEY and CDR2 as SVGAGI. Trimming stripped 0 bases from V and 5 bases from J, with 15 bases between. The CDR3 has 16 residues. The CDR3 DNA reads as TGTGCCAGCAGTTACTCGGAGCCTTCCGTGGGAGATACGCAGTATTTT. It specifies CASSYSEPSVGDTQYF.

The V and J genes are TRBV11-1 and TRBJ2-3; 7 bases are shared with TRBD1. V dropped 5 bases and J dropped 1; count of bases not matched to a gene: 9. Germline CDR1 and CDR2: SGHAT and FQDESV (reference sequence). This CDR3 is 16 amino acids long. The CDR3 region has the DNA TGTGCCAGCAGCGTATACAGGGGTGTGGGCACAGATACGCAGTATTTT. This codes for CASSVYRGVGTDTQYF.

This clonotype was found many times. The chain has TRBV6-5 and TRBJ2-2; TRBD2 aligns across 7 bases. Germline assignment: CDR1 MNHEY and CDR2 SVGAGI. V lost 0 bases, J lost 0 bases, and 4 bases stayed unmatched. The CDR3 has 17 amino acids. The CDR3 reads CASSYSGEGTNTGELFF. DNA of the CDR3: TGTGCCAGCAGTTACTCGGGGGAGGGGACGAACACCGGGGAGCTGTTTTTT.

The chain employs TRBV12-3 or TRBV12-4 and TRBJ1-2; possible D gene TRBD1, 5 bases. CDR3 length: 15 residues. V was trimmed by 3 bases and J by 3 bases, leaving 14 bases between them. CDR3 DNA sequence: TGTGCCAGCAGTTTTTGGGACGCACCCCACTATGGCTACACCTTC. Protein: CASSFWDAPHYGYTF.

This rearrangement joins TRBV19 to TRBJ2-1; D gene unclear. The CDR3 contains 13 residues. Germline values: CDR1 LNHDA, CDR2 SQIVND (reference sequence). V was shortened by 6 bases and J by 2 bases, with 8 bases between the two germline ends. CDR3 sequence: CASSPGTYNEQFF. CDR3 nucleotide sequence: TGTGCCAGTAGCCCTGGGACCTACAATGAGCAGTTCTTC.

This clonotype was picked up many times. CDR3 coding DNA: TGTGCCAGCAGTCCAAAACCAGACGGTAATGAGCAGTTCTTC. Translation gives CASSPKPDGNEQFF. V usage is TRBV7-6 and J usage is TRBJ2-1; D unresolved. This CDR3 spans 14 amino acids. Trimming removed 6 bases at V and 7 bases at J, with 16 bases between. Germline V gene sequence: CDR1 SGHVS, CDR2 FNYEAQ. The whole variable domain, remainder taken from reference TRBV7-6 and TRBJ2-1, is GAGVSQSPRYKVTKRGQDVALRCDPISGHVSLYWYRQALGQGPEFLTYFNYEAQQDKSGLPNDRFSAERPEGSISTLTIQRTEQRDSAMYRCASSPKPDGNEQFFGPGTRLTVL.